These T cell receptor beta chains were read from a single sample in a study of shared clonotypes between healthy human individuals. Sequencing used immunoSEQ multiplex PCR; TCRdb keeps in-frame clones, though not all of them. The sample lists over 850,000 clones, roughly 74% occurring once. The sequencing input was memory CD4+ T cells from PBMCs. Receptors were obtained from a man younger than 35 in good health. Some clones in this sample may be carry-over from other donors' samples. Each CDR3 is given with its conserved first and last residue. The D gene is left open where the match is weak. Not all rows give a size; the values are once, few, many and, for expanded clones, a class.

CDR3nt: TGTGCCACCAGCGTAGGGACTAGCGGGGATGAGCAGTTCTTC; CDR3aa: CATSVGTSGDEQFF; j_gene: TRBJ2-1; d_gene: TRBD2; abundance: -; v_gene: TRBV15
CDR3nt: TGTGCCATCAGTGAAATGGAAGAGCAGTTCTTC; CDR3aa: CAISEMEEQFF; j_gene: TRBJ2-1; d_gene: -; abundance: -; v_gene: TRBV10-3
CDR3nt: TGTGCCAGCCACGACCCCGGGACTAGCGGGAGGGGGTGGTTCTTC; CDR3aa: CASHDPGTSGRGWFF; j_gene: TRBJ2-1; d_gene: TRBD2; abundance: -; v_gene: TRBV28
CDR3nt: TGCGCCAGCAGCTTGGGCGAAGGGCAGGGGACTGAAGCTTTCTTT; CDR3aa: CASSLGEGQGTEAFF; j_gene: TRBJ1-1; d_gene: -; abundance: many; v_gene: TRBV5-1
CDR3nt: TGTGCCAGCAGCTATAGCCCGCGCCAGGGCACTAATGAAAAACTGTTTTTT; CDR3aa: CASSYSPRQGTNEKLFF; j_gene: TRBJ1-4; d_gene: -; abundance: many; v_gene: TRBV7-2
CDR3nt: TGTGCCAGCATATCAGGCGTACTTAGCACAGATACGCAGTATTTT; CDR3aa: CASISGVLSTDTQYF; j_gene: TRBJ2-3; d_gene: -; abundance: -; v_gene: TRBV2
CDR3nt: TGTGCCAGCAGCCAAGAGCTCACACAAGAGACCCAGTACTTC; CDR3aa: CASSQELTQETQYF; j_gene: TRBJ2-5; d_gene: -; abundance: -; v_gene: TRBV4-2
CDR3nt: TGTGCCAGCTCACCTTCTTTTGGCGGGGGGCGTAGCTACGAGCAGTACTTC; CDR3aa: CASSPSFGGGRSYEQYF; j_gene: TRBJ2-7; d_gene: TRBD2; abundance: -; v_gene: TRBV18
CDR3nt: TGTGCCAGCAGTTCCAGCGGTCCGTACTATGAGCAGTTCTTC; CDR3aa: CASSSSGPYYEQFF; j_gene: TRBJ2-1; d_gene: -; abundance: -; v_gene: TRBV27
CDR3nt: TGCGCCAGCAGCCAAAGGACAGGCGGGCTAAACTATGGCTACACCTTC; CDR3aa: CASSQRTGGLNYGYTF; j_gene: TRBJ1-2; d_gene: TRBD1; abundance: -; v_gene: TRBV4-1